These 7 T cell receptor beta chains originate from one sample sequenced in a study of blood T cell repertoires in COVID-19. The repertoire was sequenced with immunoSEQ multiplex PCR; TCRdb's copy has only in-frame clones and lacks some. This table has 50,000 to 75,000 clones, roughly 70% appearing once. Sequences were obtained from peripheral blood. Receptor source: a woman aged 50 to 65 with active or convalescent COVID-19.

The table lists this clone with many counts. The chain employs TRBV7-9 and TRBJ2-1, with TRBD2 matching over 7 bases. The CDR3 runs 12 residues. CDR1 SEHNR and CDR2 FQNEAQ come from the germline V gene (reference sequence). The J segment lost 8 bases and the V segment lost 6 bases, leaving 4 bases of the junction unmatched. The CDR3 region is CASSWGGDEQFF. The CDR3 nucleotides read TGTGCCAGCAGTTGGGGAGGGGATGAGCAGTTCTTC.

The chain couples TRBV5-4 to TRBJ2-7; D gene unclear. Germline V gene data show CDR1 as SGHNT and CDR2 as YYREEE (reference sequence). The ends were cut back, 1 base at V and 4 bases at J, with 3 bases in the middle. The length of the CDR3 is 11 residues. CDR3 sequence (DNA): TGTGCCAGCAGCTTGCATTACGAGCAGTACTTC. Translating it yields CASSLHYEQYF.

The CDR3 coding sequence is TGTGCCAGCAGCTTGGTTGGCGGGTCCGGGGAGCTGTTTTTT. Translating gives CASSLVGGSGELFF. This chain uses TRBV5-8 with TRBJ2-2; the D gene is possibly TRBD2 (5 bases). With 0 bases removed from V and 6 bases from J, the gap between germline ends came to 9 bases. The germline gives CDR1 SGHTS, CDR2 YDEGEE. The CDR3 spans 14 residues.

This chain joins TRBV30 and TRBJ2-7; TRBD2 matches 11 bases. J was trimmed by 0 bases and V by 4 bases; bases with no gene match: 8. Germline lookup yields CDR1 GTSNPN and CDR2 SVGIG (reference sequence). The CDR3 runs 16 residues. Written as DNA, the CDR3 is TGTGCCTGGACTCTAGATGGGACTAGCGGCTCCTACGAGCAGTACTTC. Translating it yields CAWTLDGTSGSYEQYF.

This clone came up a few times. The chain links TRBV19 to TRBJ1-1; no clear D. The V gene's germline CDR1 is LNHDA and CDR2 SQIVND (reference sequence). V lost 9 bases, J lost 5 bases, and 22 bases lay in between. The CDR3 length is 15 residues. The CDR3 bases are TGTGCCAGCCGGAGTAAGGAGGGCCCGGGGACTGAAGCTTTCTTT. Translating it yields CASRSKEGPGTEAFF.

The V and J genes are TRBV5-6 and TRBJ2-1; D might be TRBD2 (6 bases). Deletions cut 0 bases from V and 1 base from J, with 11 bases between. This CDR3 has 16 amino acids. The V gene's germline CDR1 is SGHDT and CDR2 YYEEEE. The CDR3 DNA reads as TGTGCCAGCAGCTTGGGCGCCGGGAGATCCTACAATGAGCAGTTCTTC. Residues: CASSLGAGRSYNEQFF. The entire variable domain, with the rest obtained from reference TRBV5-6 and TRBJ2-1, is as follows: DAGVTQSPTHLIKTRGQQVTLRCSPKSGHDTVSWYQQALGQGPQFIFQYYEEEERQRGNFPDRFSGHQFPNYSSELNVNALLLGDSALYLCASSLGAGRSYNEQFFGPGTRLTVL.

The table lists this clone with a count of one. CDR3 coding DNA: TGCGCCAGCAGCTTGGAAACGGTCTACGAGCAGTACTTC. It translates to CASSLETVYEQYF. J is TRBJ2-7 and V is TRBV5-1; D uncertain. The CDR3 runs 13 residues. Trimming took 0 bases from V and 3 from J, leaving 7 bases between them. Germline values: CDR1 SGHRS, CDR2 YFSETQ.